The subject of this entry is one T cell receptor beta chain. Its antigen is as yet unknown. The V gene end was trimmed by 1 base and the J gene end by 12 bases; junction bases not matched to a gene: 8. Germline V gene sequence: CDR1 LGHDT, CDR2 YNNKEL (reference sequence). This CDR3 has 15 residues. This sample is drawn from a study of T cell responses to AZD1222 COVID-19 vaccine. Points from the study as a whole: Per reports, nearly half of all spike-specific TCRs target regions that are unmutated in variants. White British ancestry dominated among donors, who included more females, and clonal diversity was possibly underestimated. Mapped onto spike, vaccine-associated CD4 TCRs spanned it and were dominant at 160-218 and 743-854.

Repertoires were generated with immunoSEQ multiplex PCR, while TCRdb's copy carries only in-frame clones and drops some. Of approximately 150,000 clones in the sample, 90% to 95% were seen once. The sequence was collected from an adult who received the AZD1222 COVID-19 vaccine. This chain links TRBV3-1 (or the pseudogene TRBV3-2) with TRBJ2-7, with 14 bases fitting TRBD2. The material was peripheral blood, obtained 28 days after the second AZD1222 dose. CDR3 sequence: CASSQAGLAGGSWYF. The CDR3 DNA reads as TGTGCCAGCAGCCAAGCCGGACTAGCGGGGGGATCTTGGTACTTC.